Following are 21 T cell receptor beta chains from one sample sequenced in a study of T cells in Graves' hyperthyroidism and ophthalmopathy. Researchers amplified the TCR beta CDR3 regions from RNA transcripts. The primer set for the first-round RT-PCR of the TCR CDR3 was HTBI. TCRdb called the multiplex PCR reads again in MiXCR, with one record for every CDR3 protein. In the table there are about 300,000 distinct CDR3 sequences, 13% of which are singletons. Sequenced material: blood. The receptors were gathered from a woman in her 30s with Graves' hyperthyroidism that later progressed to Graves' ophthalmopathy.

The sample holds many counts of this clonotype. V and J are TRBV6-2 or TRBV6-3 and TRBJ1-5, with 11 bases aligning to TRBD1. Germline V gene sequence: CDR1 MNHEY, CDR2 SVGEGT. The V segment lost 2 bases and the J segment 5 bases; nucleotides outside the gene matches: 11. The CDR3 contains 18 residues. This CDR3 is CASSYIRTGGPNHQPQHF. DNA for the CDR3: TGTGCCAGCAGTTACATCCGGACAGGGGGCCCGAATCATCAGCCCCAGCATTTT.

This clonotype was seen ten or more times. The gene calls are TRBV7-9 and TRBJ2-7, with D hard to call. The CDR3 has 12 residues. CDR1 is SEHNR, CDR2 FQNEAQ, per germline (reference sequence). V dropped 5 bases and J dropped 4 bases, with 9 bases sitting between them. CDR3 nucleotide sequence: TGTGCCAGCAGCGATTCTGATTACGAGCAGTACTTC. It yields the protein CASSDSDYEQYF.

This clonotype was found a few times. Being one base from a much bigger clone, this may be a read error. The chain uses TRBV18 and TRBJ1-1; D is undetermined. Germline values: CDR1 KGHSH, CDR2 LQKENI. This CDR3 region has 14 residues. As DNA, the CDR3 is TGTGCCAGCTCACCAAACTCAGCTAACACTGGAGCTTTCTTT. This codes for CASSPNSANTGAFF.

This clonotype was seen more than once but under ten times. The junction and the germline gene differ at one end; a read error may be behind it. The chain joins TRBV18 to TRBJ2-2, with a possible D match to TRBD2 (5 bases). Germline CDR1 KGHSH, CDR2 LQKENI. The CDR3 has 13 residues. Here the CDR3 DNA reads TGTGCCAGCTCACCAACAGTCACCGGGGAGCCGTTTTTT. Translation: CASSPTVTGEPFF.

This clonotype was recorded many times. The rearrangement uses TRBV3-1 and TRBJ2-2; D not certain. CDR1 and CDR2 from the germline V gene are LGHDT and YNNKEL (reference sequence). CDR3 size: 13 residues. Trimming left V 5 bases short and J 5 bases short, with 9 bases between. CDR3 sequence reads: CASSWFWTGELFF. The CDR3, as DNA: TGTGCCAGCAGCTGGTTCTGGACCGGGGAGCTGTTTTTT.

This clonotype was found many times. The rearrangement uses TRBV6-1 and TRBJ2-1, with TRBD2 identical over 8 bases. Germline CDR1 and CDR2: MNHNS and SASEGT. Trimming at V came to 5 bases and at J to 9 bases, leaving 6 bases not matched to a gene. The CDR3 is 13 amino acids. This CDR3 reads CASSLLAGIEQFF. CDR3 in DNA: TGTGCCAGCAGTCTCCTAGCGGGCATTGAGCAGTTCTTC.

This clonotype has a count of ten or more. The chain employs TRBV12-3 or TRBV12-4 and TRBJ2-7; D not certain. This CDR3 spans 13 amino acids. V was pared by 0 bases and J by 0 bases, with 3 bases between. The CDR3 DNA reads as TGTGCCAGCAGTTTAGCAAACTCCTACGAGCAGTACTTC. Translation: CASSLANSYEQYF.

Many counts were recorded for this clonotype. The V call is TRBV20-1, the J call TRBJ2-5, with 7 bases fitting TRBD2. The CDR3 spans 17 residues. CDR1 DFQATT and CDR2 SNEGSKA come from the germline V gene (reference sequence). V shed 3 bases, J shed 4 bases, and the junction held 17 bases outside the gene matches. The CDR3 spells CSASVASGIHPPETQYF. The DNA for the CDR3 is TGCAGTGCTAGTGTGGCTAGCGGAATCCACCCCCCAGAGACCCAGTACTTC.

Ten or more counts support this clonotype. This rearrangement joins TRBV30 to TRBJ2-5; 9 nucleotides align to TRBD1. This CDR3 has 14 amino acids. Germline CDR1 GTSNPN, CDR2 SVGIG (reference sequence). V lost 5 bases to trimming and J lost 4 bases; unmatched junction nucleotides: 8. The CDR3 bases are TGTGCCTGGGCCTCCGGGACAGGGAGAGAGACCCAGTACTTC. Translation gives CAWASGTGRETQYF.

This chain links TRBV20-1 with TRBJ2-7; the match to TRBD1 covers 8 bases. CDR1 and CDR2 from the germline V gene are DFQATT and SNEGSKA (reference sequence). This CDR3 contains 16 residues. The V and J ends lost 0 bases and 3 bases, in that order; junction bases with no gene match: 10. CDR3 region: CSARDIRGTGLYEQYF. As DNA, the CDR3 is TGCAGTGCTAGAGATATCCGAGGGACAGGACTCTACGAGCAGTACTTC.

This chain links TRBV6-2 or TRBV6-3 with TRBJ2-1; TRBD1 aligns across 8 bases. This CDR3 spans 15 amino acids. With V trimmed by 2 bases and J by 5 bases, 5 bases remained unmatched. The germline V gene encodes CDR1 MNHEY and CDR2 SVGEGT. The CDR3 coding sequence is TGTGCCAGCAGTTACCTGGGACAGGCAGACAATGAGCAGTTCTTC. It yields the protein CASSYLGQADNEQFF.

The chain recombines TRBV20-1 with TRBJ2-1; TRBD1 matches 10 bases. The ends lost 1 base at V and 6 bases at J; junction bases unmatched: 6. The length of the CDR3 is 15 residues. The V gene's germline CDR1 is DFQATT and CDR2 SNEGSKA (reference sequence). CDR3 amino acids: CSARVMDRGTNEQFF. CDR3 sequence (DNA): TGCAGTGCTAGAGTGATGGACAGGGGGACCAATGAGCAGTTCTTC.

In this sample, this clonotype turned up many times. J is TRBJ2-5 and V is TRBV29-1; TRBD2 matches at 10 bases. This CDR3 contains 15 residues. Germline CDR1 and CDR2: SQVTM and ANQGSEA. Unmatched junction bases numbered 8, after V lost 5 bases and J lost 2 bases. As DNA, the CDR3 is TGCAGCGTTCTACTAGCGGGAACCCAACAAGAGACCCAGTACTTC. Translation gives CSVLLAGTQQETQYF.

This clonotype was observed at least ten times. The genes are TRBV28 and TRBJ1-5, with D tentatively TRBD1 (5 bases). The CDR3 runs 13 residues. CDR1 MDHEN and CDR2 SYDVKM come from the germline V gene. Deletions cut 7 bases from V and 2 bases from J, with 9 bases between. CDR3 amino acids: CASIRGGNQPQHF. For the CDR3, the DNA is TGTGCCAGCATAAGGGGCGGCAATCAGCCCCAGCATTTT. Drawing the rest from reference TRBV28 and TRBJ1-5, the complete variable domain is DVKVTQSSRYLVKRTGEKVFLECVQDMDHENMFWYRQDPGLGLRLIYFSYDVKMKEKGDIPEGYSVSREKKERFSLILESASTNQTSMYLCASIRGGNQPQHFGDGTRLSIL.

This clonotype has a count of ten or more. The chain recombines TRBV18 with TRBJ2-7; D is uncertain. V was clipped by 2 bases and J by 1 base, with 12 bases between them. This CDR3 has 15 residues. Looked up from germline, CDR1 is KGHSH and CDR2 is LQKENI. CDR3 region: CASSPGAHRSYEQYF. The CDR3 DNA is TGTGCCAGCTCACCAGGTGCACACAGATCCTACGAGCAGTACTTC.

Comments on this clonotype: A read error may be the cause here, since a much bigger clone is one base away. This rearrangement joins TRBV29-1 to TRBJ2-5; 9 bases match TRBD1. This CDR3 spans 15 amino acids. The germline V gene encodes CDR1 SQVTM and CDR2 ANQGSEA. CDR3 nucleotide sequence: TGCAGAGTTGAAGGGACAGGGTTGTTGTTAGAGACCCAGTACTTC. The encoded protein is CRVEGTGLLLETQYF.

This clonotype has ten or more counts. The chain carries TRBV19 and TRBJ2-1; TRBD1 matches at 8 bases. Losses at the gene ends were 7 bases for V and 3 bases for J; bases not matched to a gene: 5. The germline V gene has CDR1 LNHDA and CDR2 SQIVND (reference sequence). The CDR3 length is 14 residues. CDR3 DNA: TGTGCCAGTACCCGAACAGGGGGCTACAATGAGCAGTTCTTC. Amino acids: CASTRTGGYNEQFF.

The chain links TRBV20-1 to TRBJ2-5, with 13 bases fitting TRBD2. This CDR3 is built from 17 residues. Germline values: CDR1 DFQATT, CDR2 SNEGSKA (reference sequence). Trimming removed 3 bases from V and 2 bases from J; junction bases left unmatched: 9. CDR3 sequence (DNA): TGCAGTGCTAGCCGAGGGACTAGCGGGGTACTACAAGAGACCCAGTACTTC. It translates to CSASRGTSGVLQETQYF.

This clonotype was recorded at least ten times. The V and J genes are TRBV10-3 and TRBJ2-2, with D perhaps TRBD2 (6 bases). The germline V gene has CDR1 ENHRY and CDR2 SYGVKD. There are 15 residues in the CDR3. Between the trimmed V and J ends, which lost 3 bases and 6 bases, there was a span of 14 bases. CDR3 region: CAISDRGITPGELFF. The CDR3, as DNA: TGTGCCATCAGTGATCGGGGGATAACACCCGGGGAGCTGTTTTTT.

This clonotype was seen many times. The chain carries TRBV11-2 and TRBJ1-1; D is uncertain. The germline V gene has CDR1 SGHAT and CDR2 FQNNGV. The ends were cut back, 2 bases at V and 6 bases at J, with 13 bases in the middle. The CDR3 runs to 14 residues. The CDR3 DNA reads TGTGCCAGCAGCTTATCCCCCAATGACCCTGAAGCTTTCTTT. Translated: CASSLSPNDPEAFF.

The chain recombines TRBV7-9 with TRBJ2-2, with 8 bases fitting TRBD2. The CDR3 extends over 15 amino acids. The germline gives CDR1 SEHNR, CDR2 FQNEAQ (reference sequence). The junction had 3 bases not matched to a gene; V was cut back by 5 bases and J by 1 base. CDR3 bases: TGTGCCAGCAGCCCGGGACTAGAGAACACCGGGGAGCTGTTTTTT. It is translated as CASSPGLENTGELFF.